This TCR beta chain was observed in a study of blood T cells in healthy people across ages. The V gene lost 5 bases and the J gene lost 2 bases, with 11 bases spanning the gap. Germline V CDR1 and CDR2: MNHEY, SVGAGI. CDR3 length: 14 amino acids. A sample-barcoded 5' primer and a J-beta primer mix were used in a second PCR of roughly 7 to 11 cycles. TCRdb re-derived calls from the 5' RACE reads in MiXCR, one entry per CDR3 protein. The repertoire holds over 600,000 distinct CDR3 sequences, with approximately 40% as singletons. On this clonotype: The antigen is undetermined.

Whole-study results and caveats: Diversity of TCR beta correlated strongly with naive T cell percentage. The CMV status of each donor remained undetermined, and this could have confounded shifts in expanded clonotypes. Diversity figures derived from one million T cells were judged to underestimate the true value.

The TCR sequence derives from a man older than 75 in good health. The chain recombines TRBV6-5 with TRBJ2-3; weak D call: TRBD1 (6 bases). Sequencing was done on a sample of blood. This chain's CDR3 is CASSQRDITDTQYF. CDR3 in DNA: TGTGCCAGCAGTCAGAGGGACATCACAGATACGCAGTATTTT.